Presented here are 21 T cell receptor beta chains from one specimen sequenced in a study of control samples from healthy donors and cancer patients. TCRdb keeps only in-frame clones here, not all; method: immunoSEQ multiplex PCR. The table lists about 110,000 clones, roughly 90% of them singletons, with about 3.7% in the top ten. Sequencing was done on a sample of PBMCs. All receptors derive from a woman aged 60-75 years with lung cancer.

V and J are TRBV15 and TRBJ1-5; the D is unclear. Germline CDR1 LNHNV, CDR2 YYDKDF (reference sequence). The ends were cut back, 5 bases at V and 2 bases at J, with 13 bases in the middle. CDR3 length: 15 residues. The CDR3 DNA sequence: TGTGCCACCAGCGCTGCAACGATCGGCAATCAGCCCCAGCATTTT. Amino acid sequence: CATSAATIGNQPQHF.

For this clone: Other DNA sequences in the same sample also yield this CDR3. The chain combines TRBV7-9 with TRBJ1-1, with 7 nucleotides matching TRBD1. Germline lookup yields CDR1 SEHNR and CDR2 FQNEAQ (reference sequence). The junction had 3 bases not matched to a gene; V was cut back by 3 bases and J by 2 bases. This CDR3 comprises 14 residues. CDR3: CASSLGTANTEAFF. Here the CDR3 DNA reads TGTGCCAGCAGCTTGGGGACAGCAAACACTGAAGCTTTCTTT. Variable domain in full (rest from reference TRBV7-9 and TRBJ1-1): DTGVSQNPRHKITKRGQNVTFRCDPISEHNRLYWYRQTLGQGPEFLTYFQNEAQLEKSRLLSDRFSAERPKGSFSTLEIQRTEQGDSAMYLCASSLGTANTEAFFGQGTRLTVV.

The genes are TRBV2 and TRBJ1-2; D call uncertain. Germline assignment: CDR1 SNHLY and CDR2 FYNNEI. The CDR3 totals 15 residues. V was shortened by 3 bases and J by 0 bases, with 11 bases between the two germline ends. CDR3 in DNA: TGTGCCAGCAGTGATCGCGGAACCACTAACTATGGCTACACCTTC. This translates into CASSDRGTTNYGYTF.

In nucleotides, the CDR3 is TGTGCCAGCTCCCCGGCGACAGGGGGGGGCAATCAGCCCCAGCATTTT. Its translation: CASSPATGGGNQPQHF. This chain links TRBV18 with TRBJ1-5, with TRBD1 identical over 9 bases. Germline CDR1 reads KGHSH; CDR2 reads LQKENI. The CDR3 sequence is 16 residues long. With V trimmed by 6 bases and J by 2 bases, 8 bases remained unmatched.

CDR3 coding DNA: TGTGCCAGTAGTACGACAGGGCTCTATGGCTACACCTTC. It is translated as CASSTTGLYGYTF. The chain recombines TRBV19 with TRBJ1-2, with 7 bases identical to TRBD1. CDR1 and CDR2 from the germline V gene are LNHDA and SQIVND (reference sequence). The CDR3 loop spans 13 amino acids. Unmatched junction bases numbered 3, after V lost 4 bases and J lost 4 bases.

This clone appeared once. J is TRBJ1-6 and V is TRBV7-6; maybe TRBD1 (5 bases). CDR3 length: 16 amino acids. Germline CDR1 reads SGHVS; CDR2 reads FNYEAQ. V lost 2 bases and J lost 4, with 12 bases in between. CDR3 residues: CASSLSGGVYNSPLHF. The CDR3 DNA reads TGTGCCAGCAGCTTAAGCGGGGGGGTATATAATTCACCCCTCCACTTT.

In regard to this clone: At the DNA level, this CDR3 is encoded by other sequences in the same sample as well. The gene calls are TRBV5-1 and TRBJ1-4; unclear D gene. Germline V lookup: CDR1 SGHRS, CDR2 YFSETQ. CDR3 length equals 14 residues. Trimming took off 0 bases at V and 5 bases at J, with 8 bases between the two ends. Here the CDR3 DNA reads TGCGCCAGCAGCTTGGGTCAGCAGAATGAAAAACTGTTTTTT. Amino acid sequence: CASSLGQQNEKLFF.

This chain connects TRBV5-1 to TRBJ1-1; TRBD1 is a possible D gene (5 bases). The CDR3 runs to 12 residues. Trimming left V 6 bases short and J 6 bases short, with 12 bases between. Looked up from germline, CDR1 is SGHRS and CDR2 is YFSETQ. CDR3 bases: TGCGCCAGCACTGATGGGGCCGCTGAAGCTTTCTTT. This codes for CASTDGAAEAFF.

This clone was recorded only once. The chain carries TRBV11-3 and TRBJ2-7, with D possibly being TRBD2 (5 bases). Germline-derived CDR1 and CDR2 are SGHNT and YENEEA. This CDR3 has 14 residues. V shed 1 base and J shed 5 bases, with 12 bases lying between them. The CDR3 loop reads CASSLGREKDEQYF. CDR3 sequence (DNA): TGTGCCAGCAGCTTAGGAAGGGAGAAGGACGAGCAGTACTTC.

This chain connects TRBV19 to TRBJ2-7; no reliable D call. From germline, CDR1 is LNHDA and CDR2 SQIVND (reference sequence). The V gene lost 6 bases and the J gene lost 4 bases, with 16 bases spanning the gap. This CDR3 region has 14 residues. DNA for the CDR3: TGTGCCAGTAGGGGCTCGGCCGCAGGATACGAGCAGTACTTC. It specifies CASRGSAAGYEQYF.

V and J are TRBV15 and TRBJ2-1; D is ambiguous. Between the trimmed V and J ends, which lost 0 bases and 6 bases, there was a span of 9 bases. Germline CDR1 is LNHNV and CDR2 is YYDKDF (reference sequence). The CDR3 is 14 amino acids. CDR3 nucleotide sequence: TGTGCCACCAGCAGAGATCGAGGTTCCAATGAGCAGTTCTTC. Translation gives CATSRDRGSNEQFF.

This clone was detected a few times. The chain employs TRBV25-1 and TRBJ2-7; 7 bases map to TRBD1. The CDR3 is made up of 15 amino acids. The V gene's germline CDR1 is MGHDK and CDR2 SYGVNS. J lost 0 bases, V lost 2 bases, and 4 bases had no gene match. This CDR3 is CASSELDRPSYEQYF. The DNA of the CDR3 is TGTGCCAGCAGTGAACTGGACAGGCCCTCCTACGAGCAGTACTTC.

This rearrangement joins TRBV11-2 to TRBJ1-1, with D uncertain. Between the trimmed V and J ends, which lost 0 bases and 1 base, there was a span of 9 bases. Per the germline V gene, CDR1 is SGHAT and CDR2 is FQNNGV. The CDR3 is 15 residues long. The DNA for the CDR3 is TGTGCCAGCAGCTTAGAAGGCAGACAGAACACTGAAGCTTTCTTT. It codes for CASSLEGRQNTEAFF.

The CDR3 sequence is CASSLTPGNTEAFF. CDR3 coding DNA: TGTGCCAGCAGCTTAACGCCCGGGAACACTGAAGCTTTCTTT. This chain connects TRBV7-6 to TRBJ1-1; D unclear. With 2 bases removed from V and 1 base from J, the gap between germline ends came to 8 bases. Germline loops: CDR1 SGHVS, CDR2 FNYEAQ. This CDR3 contains 14 residues.

The genes are TRBV18 and TRBJ2-2; 12 bases agree with TRBD2. The CDR3 runs 16 residues. Losses at the gene ends were 3 bases for V and 3 bases for J; bases not matched to a gene: 2. Germline CDR1 and CDR2: KGHSH and LQKENI. The CDR3 bases are TGTGCCAGCTCACCCTGGACTAGCGGGGACACCGGGGAGCTGTTTTTT. Translating gives CASSPWTSGDTGELFF.

This chain links TRBV10-3 with TRBJ1-2; 10 bases align to TRBD1. J lost 3 bases, V lost 6 bases, and 4 bases had no gene match. Germline CDR1 reads ENHRY; CDR2 reads SYGVKD. This CDR3 has 14 residues. As DNA, the CDR3 is TGTGCCATCAGCCGACAGGGGGCCGACTATGGCTACACCTTC. It yields the protein CAISRQGADYGYTF.

The chain uses TRBV27 and TRBJ1-6; a weak D match, TRBD1 (5 bases). Trimming removed 5 bases from V and 6 bases from J, with 14 bases in between. CDR1 and CDR2 (germline): MNHEY, SMNVEV (reference sequence). This CDR3 spans 15 amino acids. The CDR3 region is CASSKGPGTNSPLHF. In nucleotides, the CDR3 is TGTGCCAGCAGTAAGGGACCTGGGACTAATTCACCCCTCCACTTT.

The CDR3, as DNA: TGTGCCAGCAGCCCCACTCCCGGGACCGCCGCGGGCTACACCTTC. Protein product: CASSPTPGTAAGYTF. V is TRBV7-3 and J is TRBJ1-2; a weak D match, TRBD1 (5 bases). V was clipped by 5 bases and J by 8 bases, with 21 bases between them. The germline CDR1 and CDR2 sequences are SGHTA and FQGTGA. The CDR3 spans 15 residues.

The CDR3 nucleotides read TGTGCCAGCAGGGACCCTCCAGGGGCGGAGGACACTGAAGCTTTCTTT. This translates into CASRDPPGAEDTEAFF. This chain connects TRBV2 to TRBJ1-1; possible D gene TRBD1, 6 bases. The V end lost 6 bases, the J end lost 3 bases, and 20 bases lay between the germline ends. CDR1 is SNHLY and CDR2 is FYNNEI in the germline V gene. The CDR3 covers 16 residues.

The chain recombines TRBV5-1 with TRBJ1-4, with 10 bases aligning to TRBD1. This CDR3 contains 17 residues. CDR1 SGHRS and CDR2 YFSETQ come from the germline V gene. Trimming took 2 bases from V and 8 from J; bases not matched to a gene: 12. CDR3 in amino acids: CASSFSRPGQGGEKLFF. For the CDR3, the DNA is TGCGCCAGCAGCTTTTCCCGGCCCGGACAGGGGGGGGAAAAACTGTTTTTT.

This chain links TRBV12-3 or TRBV12-4 with TRBJ1-5; D remains unclear. This CDR3 is 13 amino acids long. Trimming removed 4 bases at V and 8 bases at J, with 12 bases between. The CDR3 DNA reads as TGTGCCAGCAGTTCGACATTTATAGAGCCCCAGCATTTT. This sequence encodes CASSSTFIEPQHF.